This T cell receptor beta chain was sequenced in a study of blood T cell repertoires in COVID-19. Looking at the study overall: The analysed material was cDNA or gDNA that came from T cells, B-cell-depleted T cells, or PBMCs.

Original handling: Reference gene primer amplification in the assay estimated nucleated cell counts. Only in-frame clones appear in the TCRdb table, and some are missing; sequencing was by immunoSEQ multiplex PCR. That table furnishes V, J and clone size, whereas the DNA furnished D and trimming. The sample lists about 80,000 clones, approximately 82% seen once, with around a fifth in the top ten. The receptor's source is a human donor in a cohort sampled during active COVID-19. The sample was peripheral blood.

The CDR3 DNA reads TGTGCCAGCAACCTAGGGGGACCCTACAATGAGCAGTTCTTC. Its translation: CASNLGGPYNEQFF. The V and J genes are TRBV6-5 and TRBJ2-1; D perhaps matches TRBD1 (6 bases). Germline CDR1 and CDR2: MNHEY and SVGAGI. With 7 bases removed from V and 2 bases from J, the gap between germline ends came to 12 bases. The CDR3 length is 14 residues.